What follows are 6 T cell receptor beta chains derived from one specimen sequenced in a study of blood T cell repertoires in COVID-19. TCRdb's table, derived via immunoSEQ multiplex PCR, lists solely in-frame clones and lacks some. The sample lists 350,000 to 400,000 clones; more than 75% were seen once. Material: PBMCs or T cells enriched from blood (not recorded which). These receptors all come from a woman aged 18 to 35 who had recovered from COVID-19.

This chain connects TRBV24-1 to TRBJ2-2, with TRBD1 matching 12 bases. With V trimmed by 4 bases and J by 5 bases, 7 bases remained unmatched. In germline, CDR1 is KGHDR, CDR2 SFDVKD. This CDR3 spans 17 amino acids. The CDR3 coding sequence is TGTGCCACCAGTGAGTTGCGGGACAGGGGGCGGACCGGGGAGCTGTTTTTT. Protein product: CATSELRDRGRTGELFF.

The chain combines TRBV9 with TRBJ1-1, with 8 bases identical to TRBD1. Looked up from germline, CDR1 is SGDLS and CDR2 is YYNGEE. This CDR3 comprises 15 residues. V shed 4 bases and J 1 base; nucleotides not matched to a gene: 6. The CDR3 DNA reads as TGTGCCAGCAGCTCCCTGGGACAGGAGAACACTGAAGCTTTCTTT. It codes for CASSSLGQENTEAFF. Based on the CDR3 plus reference TRBV9 and TRBJ1-1, the full variable domain is DSGVTQTPKHLITATGQRVTLRCSPRSGDLSVYWYQQSLDQGLQFLIQYYNGEERAKGNILERFSAQQFPDLHSELNLSSLELGDSALYFCASSSLGQENTEAFFGQGTRLTVV.

V gene TRBV3-1 (or the pseudogene TRBV3-2) combines with J gene TRBJ2-1; 8 nucleotides agree with TRBD2. V gave up 0 bases and J gave up 1 base; unmatched junction bases: 8. The CDR3 sequence is 18 residues long. Per the germline V gene, CDR1 is LGHDT and CDR2 is YNNKEL (reference sequence). CDR3 bases: TGTGCCAGCAGCCAAGATCCGGCGGGGGGCCCTTCCTACAATGAGCAGTTCTTC. It yields the protein CASSQDPAGGPSYNEQFF.

This chain links TRBV2 with TRBJ1-5, with D perhaps matching TRBD1 (5 bases). The CDR3 length is 15 residues. V gave up 2 bases and J gave up 0 bases, with 8 bases separating them. Looked up from germline, CDR1 is SNHLY and CDR2 is FYNNEI. CDR3 amino acids: CASSEQGFSNQPQHF. CDR3 coding DNA: TGTGCCAGCAGTGAACAGGGTTTTAGCAATCAGCCCCAGCATTTT.

J is TRBJ2-1 and V is TRBV9; maybe TRBD1 (5 bases). The germline CDR1 and CDR2 sequences are SGDLS and YYNGEE. CDR3 length: 15 residues. Trimming cost V 3 bases and J 7 bases, with 17 bases left between them. In nucleotides, the CDR3 is TGTGCCAGCAGCGCCCTAGGGCAGGGATCAAATGAGCAGTTCTTC. Amino acids: CASSALGQGSNEQFF.

The J gene is TRBJ1-5, the V gene TRBV7-9; TRBD1 might be the D (6 bases). This CDR3 has 14 residues. CDR1 and CDR2 from the germline V gene are SEHNR and FQNEAQ (reference sequence). V lost 1 base, J lost 7 bases, and 11 bases lay in between. The CDR3 coding sequence is TGTGCCAGCAGCTTAGGGTACAGGGACCAGCCCCAGCATTTT. The encoded protein is CASSLGYRDQPQHF.